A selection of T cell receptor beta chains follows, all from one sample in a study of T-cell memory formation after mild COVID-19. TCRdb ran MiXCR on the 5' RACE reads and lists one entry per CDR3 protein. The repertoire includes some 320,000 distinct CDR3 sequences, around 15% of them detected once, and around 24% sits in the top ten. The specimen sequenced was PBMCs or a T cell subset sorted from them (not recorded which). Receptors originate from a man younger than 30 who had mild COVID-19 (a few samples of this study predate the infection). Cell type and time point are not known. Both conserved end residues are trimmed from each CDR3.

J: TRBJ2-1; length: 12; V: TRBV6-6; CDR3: ASSNSVTRNEQF
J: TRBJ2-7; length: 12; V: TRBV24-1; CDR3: ATSERGTNYEQY
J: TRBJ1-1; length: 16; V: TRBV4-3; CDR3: ASSPNRGRRGMNTEAF
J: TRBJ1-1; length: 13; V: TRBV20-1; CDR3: SARQGARGNTEAF
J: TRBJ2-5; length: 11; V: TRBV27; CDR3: ASTTFGVETQY
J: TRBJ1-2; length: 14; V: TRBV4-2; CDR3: ASSRDGTGGSHGYT
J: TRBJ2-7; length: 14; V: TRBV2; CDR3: ASSRYLLEGFYAQY
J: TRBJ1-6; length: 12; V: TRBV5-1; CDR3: ASSWTGGDSPLH
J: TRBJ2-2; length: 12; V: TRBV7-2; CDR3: ASSPGTTAGELF
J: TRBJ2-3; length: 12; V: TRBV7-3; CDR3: ASSFGGDTDTQY
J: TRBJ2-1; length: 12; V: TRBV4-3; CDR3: ASSQDPNYNEQF
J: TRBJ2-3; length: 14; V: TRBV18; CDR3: ASSPQTGGNTDTQY
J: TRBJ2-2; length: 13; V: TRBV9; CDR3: ASSTTGGRAGELF
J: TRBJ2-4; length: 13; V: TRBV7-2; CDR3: ASSSVSLEGNIQY
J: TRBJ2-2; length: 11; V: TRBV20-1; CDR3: SADRVDTGELF
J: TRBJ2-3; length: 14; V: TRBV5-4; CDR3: ASSLVHSGSTDTQY
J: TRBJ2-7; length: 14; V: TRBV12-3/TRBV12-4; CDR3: ASSPTRSGINSEQY
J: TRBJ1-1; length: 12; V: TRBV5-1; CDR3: ASSRGTRITEAF
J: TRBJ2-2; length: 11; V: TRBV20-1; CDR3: SAKRGDPGELF
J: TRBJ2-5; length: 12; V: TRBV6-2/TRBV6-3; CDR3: ASSYVLREETQY
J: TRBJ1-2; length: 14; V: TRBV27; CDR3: ASSFRQDHPNYGYT
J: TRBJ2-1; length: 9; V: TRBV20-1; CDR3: SASGLAEQF
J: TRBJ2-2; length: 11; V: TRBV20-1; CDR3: SAPRDSGRELF
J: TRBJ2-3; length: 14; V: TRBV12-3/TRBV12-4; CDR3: ASRRGDSWATDTQY
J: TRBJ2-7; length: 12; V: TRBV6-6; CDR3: ASSPPGSRREQY
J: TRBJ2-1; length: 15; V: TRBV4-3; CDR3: ASSHNPSDRAYNEQF
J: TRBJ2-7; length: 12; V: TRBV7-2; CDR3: ASSYGQGGLRQY
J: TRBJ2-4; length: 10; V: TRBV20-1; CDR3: SARSRKNIQY
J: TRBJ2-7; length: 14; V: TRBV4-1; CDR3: ASSQAAGGPSYEQY
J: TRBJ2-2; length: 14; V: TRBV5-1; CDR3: ASSLQGSAGTGELF
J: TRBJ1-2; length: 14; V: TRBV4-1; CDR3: ASSQPWAGDEYGYT
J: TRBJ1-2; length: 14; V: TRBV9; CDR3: ASSRLGDSANYGYT
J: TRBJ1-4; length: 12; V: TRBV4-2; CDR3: ASSQGQTNEKLF
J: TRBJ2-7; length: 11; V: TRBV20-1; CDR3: SAFVPYKEEQY
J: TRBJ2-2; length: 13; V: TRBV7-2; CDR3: ASSTGTANTGELF
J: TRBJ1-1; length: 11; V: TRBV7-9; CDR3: ASSRGQKDEAF
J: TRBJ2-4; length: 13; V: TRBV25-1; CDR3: ASSLTGGDKNIQY
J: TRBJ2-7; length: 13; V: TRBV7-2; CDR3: ASTQGLAGAYEQY
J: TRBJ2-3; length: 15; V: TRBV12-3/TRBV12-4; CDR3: ASSLAGRGPSTDTQY
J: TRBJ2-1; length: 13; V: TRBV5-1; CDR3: ASSLGTGEADEQF
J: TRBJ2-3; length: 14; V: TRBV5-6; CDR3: ASSLDMGHRTDTQY
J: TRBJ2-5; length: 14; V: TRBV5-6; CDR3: ASSSPLRDRQETQY